The source of this TCR beta chain is a study of T cell repertoires in cytomegalovirus infection. This clonotype was found many times. No antigen is known for it. TCRdb re-called the reads through MiXCR, storing one row per CDR3 protein. The data show about 830,000 distinct CDR3 sequences, around a third seen once. Study results and caveats: In two of eight donors, the top clonotype was HLA-C-restricted CMV-specific. Carriers of CMV and the relevant HLA type were discriminated by public TCR beta frequency.

This sequence originates from a human donor in good health (CMV status not recorded). Some clones in this sample may be carry-over from other donors' samples. Sequenced here: cultured CD8+ T cells from PBMCs, sampled from culture after CMV antigen stimulation.

CDR3 residues: CASSSSSGSYNEQFF. The CDR3, as DNA: TGTGCCAGCAGTTCTTCTAGCGGTTCCTACAATGAGCAGTTCTTC. The chain combines TRBV12-3 or TRBV12-4 with TRBJ2-1, with 7 bases identical to TRBD2. CDR3 length: 15 amino acids. V gave up 4 bases and J gave up 1 base; unmatched junction bases: 4.